Each of the 14 T cell receptor beta chains below was sequenced from the same sample in a study of blood T cell repertoires in COVID-19. Measured with immunoSEQ multiplex PCR; TCRdb has only the in-frame clones, and not every one. Among over 120,000 clones listed, around 84% were seen once. Sequenced: peripheral blood. All receptors derive from a human donor in a cohort sampled during active COVID-19.

Regarding this clone: A read error may produce the germline difference seen at one junction end. V usage is TRBV6-5 and J usage is TRBJ2-5; TRBD2 matches 7 bases. CDR1 and CDR2 from the germline V gene are MNHEY and SVGAGI. The CDR3 loop spans 15 amino acids. CDR3 sequence (DNA): TGCTTTAGCGGGCCCTCGATGTCATACCAAGAGACCCAGTACTTC. This sequence encodes CFSGPSMSYQETQYF.

This chain links TRBV4-1 with TRBJ2-5, with a possible D match to TRBD2 (6 bases). This CDR3 contains 15 residues. The V gene's germline CDR1 is MGHRA and CDR2 YSYEKL. V lost 4 bases, J lost 5 bases, and 17 bases lay in between. CDR3 nucleotides: TGCGCCAGCAGCCCCCTCGAGGGAGGCCACGAGACCCAGTACTTC. This sequence encodes CASSPLEGGHETQYF.

This clone was recorded once. This chain connects TRBV4-2 to TRBJ2-1, with D possibly matching TRBD1 (6 bases). This CDR3 region has 13 residues. The V end was cut by 4 bases, the J end by 8 bases, with 12 bases between. CDR1 and CDR2 from the germline V gene are LGHNA and YNFKEQ. The CDR3 loop is CASSPTRGDEQFF. CDR3 nucleotides: TGTGCCAGCAGCCCAACCAGGGGCGATGAGCAGTTCTTC.

The rearrangement links TRBV5-6 to TRBJ2-5; 10 bases fit TRBD1. CDR1 and CDR2 from the germline V gene are SGHDT and YYEEEE. The J segment lost 7 bases and the V segment lost 3 bases, leaving 9 bases of the junction unmatched. This CDR3 is built from 15 residues. The CDR3 loop is CASSWTGQGEGTQYF. DNA of the CDR3: TGTGCCAGCAGCTGGACAGGACAGGGGGAGGGGACCCAGTACTTC.

The genes are TRBV29-1 and TRBJ1-5, with a tentative D call TRBD1 (5 bases). Per germline, CDR1 SQVTM and CDR2 ANQGSEA. V was shortened by 4 bases and J by 3 bases, with 10 bases between the two germline ends. The CDR3 runs to 13 residues. CDR3 amino acids: CSVAQGDNQPQHF. CDR3 nucleotides: TGCAGCGTTGCCCAGGGTGACAATCAGCCCCAGCATTTT.

The chain has TRBV6-5 and TRBJ1-5; no clear D. CDR3 length: 14 residues. Germline V gene sequence: CDR1 MNHEY, CDR2 SVGAGI. The V and J ends lost 6 bases and 0 bases respectively, with 9 bases between them. The chain's CDR3 is CASSDTSSNQPQHF. In DNA, the CDR3 is TGTGCCAGCAGCGACACGAGTAGCAATCAGCCCCAGCATTTT.

V and J are TRBV10-1 and TRBJ1-1, with D unclear. Germline-derived CDR1 and CDR2 are WNHNN and SYGVQD (reference sequence). This CDR3 is built from 14 residues. V shed 3 bases and J shed 0 bases, with 8 bases lying between them. The CDR3 nucleotides are TGCGCCAGCAGTGACTCCAACATGAACACTGAAGCTTTCTTT. Its translation: CASSDSNMNTEAFF.

V gene TRBV3-1 (or the pseudogene TRBV3-2) combines with J gene TRBJ1-5; a possible D gene is TRBD1 (5 bases). Trimming took off 8 bases at V and 3 bases at J, with 23 bases between the two ends. The CDR3 has 17 residues. The germline CDR1 and CDR2 sequences are LGHDT and YNNKEL (reference sequence). CDR3 nucleotides: TGTGCCAGCCCAAAAGAGGGAGGGACCGATACCAATCAGCCCCAGCATTTT. It codes for CASPKEGGTDTNQPQHF.

The genes are TRBV9 and TRBJ2-5, with 10 bases identical to TRBD1. The CDR3 spans 15 residues. Germline V gene data show CDR1 as SGDLS and CDR2 as YYNGEE. J gave up 4 bases and V 0 bases, and 3 bases lay outside the gene matches. CDR3 sequence reads: CASSVEGDRGETQYF. The CDR3 DNA sequence: TGTGCCAGCAGCGTAGAGGGGGACAGGGGAGAGACCCAGTACTTC.

The chain combines TRBV28 with TRBJ1-2; 9 positions agree with TRBD1. Germline loops: CDR1 MDHEN, CDR2 SYDVKM. CDR3 size: 15 residues. V dropped 2 bases and J dropped 4; count of bases not matched to a gene: 5. This CDR3 is CASSLGTGRFYGYTF. Written as DNA, the CDR3 is TGTGCCAGCAGTTTAGGGACAGGGAGATTCTATGGCTACACCTTC.

The genes are TRBV6-5 and TRBJ2-7, with 15 bases aligning to TRBD2. Germline CDR1 reads MNHEY; CDR2 reads SVGAGI. The CDR3 has 16 residues. V lost 2 bases and J lost 5; bases outside the gene matches: 4. The CDR3 bases are TGTGCCAGCAGTTACCGGACTAGCGGGGGGGCCGACGAGCAGTACTTC. Protein: CASSYRTSGGADEQYF.

The chain is built from TRBV5-6 and TRBJ2-5; 11 nucleotides match TRBD1. Germline trimming cut 7 bases from V and 2 bases from J; bases unmatched to any gene: 10. Germline V lookup: CDR1 SGHDT, CDR2 YYEEEE. This CDR3 is 16 amino acids long. CDR3 sequence reads: CASSGQGAAFQETQYF. As DNA, the CDR3 is TGTGCCAGCTCCGGACAGGGGGCCGCGTTTCAAGAGACCCAGTACTTC. The complete variable domain, with remaining parts taken from reference TRBV5-6 and TRBJ2-5, reads DAGVTQSPTHLIKTRGQQVTLRCSPKSGHDTVSWYQQALGQGPQFIFQYYEEEERQRGNFPDRFSGHQFPNYSSELNVNALLLGDSALYLCASSGQGAAFQETQYFGPGTRLLVL.

V and J are TRBV6-1 and TRBJ2-3; TRBD2 agrees at 12 bases. V was pared by 1 base and J by 5 bases, with 4 bases of the junction left unmatched. CDR1 and CDR2 from the germline V gene are MNHNS and SASEGT. The CDR3 totals 16 residues. DNA of the CDR3: TGTGCCAGCAGTGAAGGTCTAGCGGGAGGGTTAGATACGCAGTATTTT. Protein product: CASSEGLAGGLDTQYF.

The chain recombines TRBV27 with TRBJ2-5; D not resolved. Germline lookup yields CDR1 MNHEY and CDR2 SMNVEV (reference sequence). V lost 6 bases to trimming and J lost 0 bases, with 11 bases between them. CDR3 length equals 14 residues. Written as DNA, the CDR3 is TGTGCCAGCAGCCCATATGCTAACCAAGAGACCCAGTACTTC. Encoded protein: CASSPYANQETQYF.